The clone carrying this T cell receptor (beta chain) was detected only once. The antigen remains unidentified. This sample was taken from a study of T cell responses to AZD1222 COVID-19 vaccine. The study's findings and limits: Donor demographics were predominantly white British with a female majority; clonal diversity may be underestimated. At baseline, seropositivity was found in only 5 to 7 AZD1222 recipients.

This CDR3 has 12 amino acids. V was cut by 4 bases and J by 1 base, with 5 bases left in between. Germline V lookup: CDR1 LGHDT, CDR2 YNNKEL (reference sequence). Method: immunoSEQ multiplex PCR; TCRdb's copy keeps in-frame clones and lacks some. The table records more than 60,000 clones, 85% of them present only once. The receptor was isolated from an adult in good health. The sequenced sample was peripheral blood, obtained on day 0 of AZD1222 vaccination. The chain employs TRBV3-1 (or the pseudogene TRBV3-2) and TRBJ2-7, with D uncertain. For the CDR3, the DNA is TGTGCCAGCAGCCCCGGGTCCTACGAGCAGTACTTC. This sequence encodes CASSPGSYEQYF.